Listed below are T cell receptor beta chains from one sample, sequenced in a study of yellow fever vaccine responses in identical twins. TCRdb re-called the RT-PCR reads through MiXCR, storing one row per CDR3 protein. The sample has some 1,300 distinct CDR3 sequences, about 89% seen once. Here the sequenced sample was T cells from blood (PBMCs), unsorted or a sorted subset (not recorded which), taken before or after yellow fever vaccination (not recorded which). These receptors all come from a female donor who received the yellow fever vaccine. Both conserved end residues are part of each CDR3. D genes are given only for firm matches. Some rows have no size entry. The others give once, few or many, or a class for an expanded clone.

d_call	v_call	j_call	clone_size	cdr3_aa	cdr3_nt
.	TRBV3-1	TRBJ2-7	.	CASSQGDGGQVYF	TGTGCCAGCAGCCAAGGTGACGGGGGGCAGGTTTACTTC
.	TRBV27	TRBJ1-2	.	CASSSPRQEGYTF	TGTGCCAGCAGTTCCCCCAGACAGGAGGGCTACACCTTC
.	TRBV10-3	TRBJ2-1	.	CAISGVGEIGNEQFF	TGTGCCATCTCGGGTGTAGGGGAGATAGGCAATGAGCAGTTCTTC
.	TRBV11-2	TRBJ2-4	once	CASSPNQGMANIQYF	TGTGCCAGCAGCCCCAATCAGGGGATGGCAAACATTCAGTACTTC
TRBD1	TRBV5-1	TRBJ1-1	.	CASSPDEYRGAFF	TGCGCCAGCAGCCCCGATGAATACAGGGGAGCTTTCTTT
TRBD1	TRBV7-9	TRBJ1-5	few	CASSHTGEGQPQHF	TGTGCCAGCAGTCATACAGGGGAGGGTCAGCCCCAGCATTTT
.	TRBV6-4	TRBJ2-1	once	CASSDPGTPNNEQFF	TGTGCCAGCAGTGACCCCGGGACACCCAACAATGAGCAGTTCTTC
.	TRBV11-1	TRBJ1-4	few	CASSLPGGEKLFF	TGTGCCAGCAGCCTCCCCGGGGGAGAAAAACTGTTTTTT
.	TRBV4-3	TRBJ2-2	.	CASSQEIQGPRELFF	TGCGCCAGCAGCCAAGAGATACAGGGCCCCCGGGAGCTGTTTTTT
.	TRBV7-6	TRBJ2-2	.	CASSLPRVAGELFF	TGTGCCAGCAGCCTGCCGAGGGTGGCCGGGGAGCTGTTTTTT
TRBD2	TRBV13	TRBJ2-2	.	CASRRGVAGELFF	TGTGCCAGCCGACGGGGGGTCGCCGGGGAGCTGTTTTTT
.	TRBV18	TRBJ2-1	.	CASSSIRNEQFF	TGTGCCAGCTCATCAATCAGGAATGAGCAGTTCTTC
TRBD1	TRBV30	TRBJ2-1	.	CAWSVRGTGENEQFF	TGTGCCTGGAGTGTCCGCGGGACAGGGGAGAATGAGCAGTTCTTC
.	TRBV9	TRBJ2-3	.	CASSVATDTQYF	TGTGCCAGCAGCGTGGCCACAGATACGCAGTATTTT
.	TRBV29-1	TRBJ2-7	.	CSVTGLAAEDEQYF	TGCAGCGTTACCGGACTGGCCGCTGAGGACGAGCAGTACTTC
.	TRBV11-1	TRBJ2-1	.	CASSSNSGTPNEQFF	TGTGCCAGCAGCTCCAACAGTGGCACCCCCAATGAGCAGTTCTTC
TRBD1	TRBV5-1	TRBJ1-2	.	CASSLSGQEKYGYTF	TGCGCCAGCAGCTTGAGTGGACAGGAGAAATATGGCTACACCTTC
TRBD1	TRBV15	TRBJ1-2	few	CATSTGGGGSGGYTF	TGTGCCACCAGCACCGGGGGAGGGGGCAGTGGTGGCTACACCTTC
TRBD1	TRBV2	TRBJ2-1	.	CASTPGDRENNEQFF	TGTGCCAGCACCCCGGGGGACAGGGAGAACAATGAGCAGTTCTTC
.	TRBV12-3/TRBV12-4	TRBJ1-5	.	CASSPGLGTGHF	TGTGCCAGCAGCCCAGGCTTGGGAACAGGTCATTTT
.	TRBV11-2	TRBJ2-1	.	CASSLVGSGNNEQFF	TGTGCCAGCAGCTTAGTCGGGAGCGGCAACAATGAGCAGTTCTTC
TRBD1	TRBV6-2/TRBV6-3	TRBJ1-2	.	CASSYWEQGYYGYTF	TGTGCCAGCAGTTACTGGGAACAGGGGTACTATGGCTACACCTTC
.	TRBV15	TRBJ2-5	once	CATSRDHAGRQETQYF	TGTGCCACCAGCAGAGATCACGCGGGGAGACAAGAGACCCAGTACTTC
.	TRBV7-2	TRBJ1-3	.	CASSSSLQGNTIYF	TGTGCCAGCAGCTCTTCCCTCCAAGGAAACACCATATATTTT
TRBD1	TRBV12-3/TRBV12-4	TRBJ1-4	.	CASSTTTGQGRKLFF	TGTGCCAGCAGTACGACCACCGGACAGGGCAGAAAACTGTTTTTT
TRBD1	TRBV30	TRBJ1-4	.	CAWSTGQGSEKLFF	TGTGCCTGGAGTACCGGACAGGGGAGCGAAAAACTGTTTTTT
.	TRBV29-1	TRBJ2-5	.	CSVPRQQETQYF	TGCAGCGTTCCCCGACAGCAAGAGACCCAGTACTTC
.	TRBV9	TRBJ2-3	.	CASSVVQGGTDTQYF	TGTGCCAGCAGCGTGGTTCAGGGTGGCACAGATACGCAGTATTTT
.	TRBV11-1	TRBJ1-4	.	CASSLRATNEKLFF	TGTGCCAGCAGCCTCAGAGCAACTAATGAAAAACTGTTTTTT
.	TRBV20-1	TRBJ1-2	.	CSASSYDVGGYTF	TGCAGTGCTTCATCGTACGACGTAGGAGGCTACACCTTC
.	TRBV30	TRBJ1-5	.	CAWSGGQNQPQHF	TGTGCCTGGAGTGGAGGACAAAATCAGCCCCAGCATTTT
TRBD2	TRBV11-1	TRBJ2-1	.	CASAPSGWDEQFF	TGTGCCAGCGCACCTAGCGGCTGGGATGAGCAGTTCTTC
.	TRBV27	TRBJ1-1	.	CASSSRENTEAFF	TGTGCCAGCAGTTCCAGGGAAAACACTGAAGCTTTCTTT
.	TRBV6-5	TRBJ1-6	.	CASSYGSSPLHF	TGTGCCAGCAGTTACGGGTCCTCACCCCTCCACTTT
TRBD1	TRBV10-3	TRBJ1-1	few	CAISERQGTTEAFF	TGTGCCATCAGTGAGCGACAGGGTACGACTGAAGCTTTCTTT
TRBD1	TRBV15	TRBJ2-4	.	CATSRVGVTGLNIQYF	TGTGCCACCAGCAGAGTGGGTGTGACAGGGTTGAACATTCAGTACTTC
TRBD2	TRBV7-7	TRBJ2-3	.	CASSPSGRVDTQYF	TGTGCTAGCAGCCCTAGCGGAAGGGTAGATACGCAGTATTTT
.	TRBV4-3	TRBJ1-1	once	CASSQEVMKNTEAFF	TGCGCCAGCAGCCAAGAGGTTATGAAGAACACTGAAGCTTTCTTT
.	TRBV6-1	TRBJ1-5	.	CASMKGDYQPQHF	TGTGCCAGCATGAAGGGGGATTATCAGCCCCAGCATTTT
.	TRBV4-3	TRBJ2-3	.	CASSQPRGGKGADTQYF	TGCGCCAGCAGCCAACCCCGCGGGGGCAAGGGGGCAGATACGCAGTATTTT
.	TRBV4-2	TRBJ2-1	.	CASSQDLMIGEQFF	TGTGCCAGCAGCCAAGATCTGATGATAGGAGAGCAGTTCTTC
.	TRBV20-1	TRBJ2-4	.	CSANGGTNYIQYF	TGCAGTGCTAACGGAGGGACCAACTATATTCAGTACTTC
.	TRBV11-2	TRBJ2-3	.	CASSPQRGSTDTQYF	TGTGCCAGCAGCCCCCAAAGAGGGAGCACAGATACGCAGTATTTT
.	TRBV21-1	TRBJ2-3	.	CASSKSLTSGGRTDTQYF	TGTGCCAGCAGCAAAAGCCTGACTAGCGGGGGGCGCACAGATACGCAGTATTTT
.	TRBV11-1	TRBJ2-2	.	CASRHSTGTRLVGDTGELFF	TGTGCCAGCAGACACTCTACCGGGACACGTCTTGTAGGGGACACCGGGGAGCTGTTTTTT
.	TRBV5-1	TRBJ1-5	.	CASSFAWDQPQHF	TGCGCCAGCAGCTTTGCCTGGGATCAGCCCCAGCATTTT
.	TRBV11-3	TRBJ1-2	once	CASSPTVHGYTF	TGTGCCAGCAGCCCGACAGTCCATGGCTACACCTTC
.	TRBV4-3	TRBJ2-7	few	CASSQDRRAYEQYF	TGCGCCAGCAGCCAAGATCGGAGGGCCTACGAGCAGTACTTC
.	TRBV5-6	TRBJ2-3	once	CASSSPGQTDTQYF	TGTGCCAGCAGCTCGCCCGGACAGACAGATACGCAGTATTTT
.	TRBV29-1	TRBJ1-6	.	CSVGDPNSPLHF	TGCAGCGTTGGGGACCCAAATTCACCCCTCCACTTT
.	TRBV29-1	TRBJ2-1	.	CSVGYNEQFF	TGCAGCGTTGGTTACAATGAGCAGTTCTTC
TRBD2	TRBV11-2	TRBJ2-1	.	CASSSLTSGGYNEQFF	TGTGCCAGCAGCTCACTAACTAGCGGGGGGTACAATGAGCAGTTCTTC
TRBD1	TRBV4-2	TRBJ1-1	once	CASSPTGEPNTEAFF	TGTGCCAGCAGCCCCACAGGGGAGCCGAACACTGAAGCTTTCTTT
.	TRBV15	TRBJ2-7	.	CATSLGTDYEQYF	TGTGCCACCAGCCTCGGGACTGATTACGAGCAGTACTTC
TRBD1	TRBV7-6	TRBJ2-1	.	CASSPQTGGNNEQFF	TGTGCCAGCAGCCCCCAGACAGGGGGCAACAATGAGCAGTTCTTC